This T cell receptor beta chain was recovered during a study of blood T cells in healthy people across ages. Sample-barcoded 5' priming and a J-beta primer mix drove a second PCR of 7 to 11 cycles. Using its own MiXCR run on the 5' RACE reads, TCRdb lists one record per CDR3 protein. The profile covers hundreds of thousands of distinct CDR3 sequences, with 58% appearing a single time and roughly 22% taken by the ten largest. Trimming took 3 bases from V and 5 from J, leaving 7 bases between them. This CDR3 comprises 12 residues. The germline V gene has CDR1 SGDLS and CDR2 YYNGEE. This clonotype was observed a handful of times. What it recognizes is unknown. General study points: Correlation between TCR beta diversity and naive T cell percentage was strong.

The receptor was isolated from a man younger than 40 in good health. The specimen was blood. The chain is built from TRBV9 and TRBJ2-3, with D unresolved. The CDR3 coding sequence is TGTGCCAGCAGCGCCCGGGTAGATACGCAGTATTTT. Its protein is CASSARVDTQYF.